The 8 T cell receptor beta chains reported below all come from one sample, sequenced in a study of beta chain features in type 1 diabetes. Reverse transcription of all isolated RNA meant that expressed TCRB transcripts were sequenced. Data came from immunoSEQ multiplex PCR; TCRdb stores just in-frame clones and leaves some out. This table has 450,000 or so clones, roughly 11% appearing once. Sequencing was done on a sample of naive CD4+ T cells from blood. These receptors came from a woman younger than 30 in good health.

The gene calls are TRBV7-2 and TRBJ2-5; 8 positions match TRBD1. Germline V gene data show CDR1 as SGHTA and CDR2 as FQGNSA. Unmatched junction bases numbered 6, after V lost 1 base and J lost 5 bases. The CDR3 contains 15 residues. The CDR3 loop reads CASSLGAGGWETQYF. For the CDR3, the DNA is TGTGCCAGCAGCTTAGGGGCAGGGGGCTGGGAGACCCAGTACTTC.

This clone has a handful of counts. The CDR3 here is CSVGGAAGELFF. In DNA form, the CDR3 reads TGCAGCGTTGGTGGGGCCGCCGGGGAGCTGTTTTTT. The V gene is TRBV29-1, the J gene TRBJ2-2, with a possible D match to TRBD1 (5 bases). The CDR3 consists of 12 residues. Germline CDR1 and CDR2: SQVTM and ANQGSEA. Trimming cost V 4 bases and J 6 bases, with 9 bases left between them.

The V gene is TRBV29-1, the J gene TRBJ2-7; weak D call: TRBD2 (7 bases). V lost 2 bases and J 6 bases, leaving 14 bases between the germline ends. The CDR3 consists of 13 residues. CDR1 and CDR2 from the germline V gene are SQVTM and ANQGSEA. CDR3 sequence reads: CSVERGGTGEQYF. In DNA, the CDR3 is TGCAGCGTTGAAAGGGGGGGTACGGGCGAGCAGTACTTC.

This clone was detected only a few times. The chain has TRBV9 and TRBJ2-1, with TRBD2 matching 7 bases. This CDR3 has 15 amino acids. J gave up 4 bases and V 4 bases, and 8 bases lay outside the gene matches. CDR1 and CDR2 (germline): SGDLS, YYNGEE. The CDR3: CASSPSAGEYNEQFF. The CDR3 region has the DNA TGTGCCAGCAGCCCCTCGGCGGGGGAGTACAATGAGCAGTTCTTC.

This clone occurred a few times. The chain uses TRBV6-1 and TRBJ2-4; D gene ambiguous. The V gene lost 2 bases and the J gene lost 0 bases, with 11 bases spanning the gap. CDR1 is MNHNS, CDR2 SASEGT, per germline. This CDR3 contains 16 residues. CDR3 amino acids: CASSEYPNVAKNIQYF. The CDR3 DNA sequence: TGTGCCAGCAGTGAATACCCCAATGTAGCCAAAAACATTCAGTACTTC.

The chain employs TRBV10-3 and TRBJ2-3; TRBD2 matches 7 bases. This CDR3 has 16 residues. Germline assignment: CDR1 ENHRY and CDR2 SYGVKD. V dropped 6 bases and J dropped 1; count of bases not matched to a gene: 10. CDR3 region: CAIRGPAGDRTDTQYF. The CDR3 DNA reads as TGTGCCATCAGGGGCCCGGCGGGGGACCGCACAGATACGCAGTATTTT.

The V gene is TRBV5-6, the J gene TRBJ2-7; D may be TRBD1 (5 bases). V was shortened by 1 base and J by 4 bases, with 6 bases between the two germline ends. The CDR3 is 12 amino acids. CDR1 is SGHDT, CDR2 YYEEEE, per germline. As DNA, the CDR3 is TGTGCCAGCAGCTTGTCAGGGTACGAGCAGTACGTC. Amino acids: CASSLSGYEQYV.

The chain couples TRBV7-2 to TRBJ2-4, with D possibly matching TRBD2 (6 bases). The ends were cut back, 1 base at V and 0 bases at J, with 10 bases in the middle. This CDR3 has 16 amino acids. Germline V gives CDR1 SGHTA, CDR2 FQGNSA. The CDR3 sequence: CASSLEGTLAKNIQYF. The CDR3 DNA reads as TGTGCCAGCAGCTTAGAGGGGACTCTAGCCAAAAACATTCAGTACTTC.